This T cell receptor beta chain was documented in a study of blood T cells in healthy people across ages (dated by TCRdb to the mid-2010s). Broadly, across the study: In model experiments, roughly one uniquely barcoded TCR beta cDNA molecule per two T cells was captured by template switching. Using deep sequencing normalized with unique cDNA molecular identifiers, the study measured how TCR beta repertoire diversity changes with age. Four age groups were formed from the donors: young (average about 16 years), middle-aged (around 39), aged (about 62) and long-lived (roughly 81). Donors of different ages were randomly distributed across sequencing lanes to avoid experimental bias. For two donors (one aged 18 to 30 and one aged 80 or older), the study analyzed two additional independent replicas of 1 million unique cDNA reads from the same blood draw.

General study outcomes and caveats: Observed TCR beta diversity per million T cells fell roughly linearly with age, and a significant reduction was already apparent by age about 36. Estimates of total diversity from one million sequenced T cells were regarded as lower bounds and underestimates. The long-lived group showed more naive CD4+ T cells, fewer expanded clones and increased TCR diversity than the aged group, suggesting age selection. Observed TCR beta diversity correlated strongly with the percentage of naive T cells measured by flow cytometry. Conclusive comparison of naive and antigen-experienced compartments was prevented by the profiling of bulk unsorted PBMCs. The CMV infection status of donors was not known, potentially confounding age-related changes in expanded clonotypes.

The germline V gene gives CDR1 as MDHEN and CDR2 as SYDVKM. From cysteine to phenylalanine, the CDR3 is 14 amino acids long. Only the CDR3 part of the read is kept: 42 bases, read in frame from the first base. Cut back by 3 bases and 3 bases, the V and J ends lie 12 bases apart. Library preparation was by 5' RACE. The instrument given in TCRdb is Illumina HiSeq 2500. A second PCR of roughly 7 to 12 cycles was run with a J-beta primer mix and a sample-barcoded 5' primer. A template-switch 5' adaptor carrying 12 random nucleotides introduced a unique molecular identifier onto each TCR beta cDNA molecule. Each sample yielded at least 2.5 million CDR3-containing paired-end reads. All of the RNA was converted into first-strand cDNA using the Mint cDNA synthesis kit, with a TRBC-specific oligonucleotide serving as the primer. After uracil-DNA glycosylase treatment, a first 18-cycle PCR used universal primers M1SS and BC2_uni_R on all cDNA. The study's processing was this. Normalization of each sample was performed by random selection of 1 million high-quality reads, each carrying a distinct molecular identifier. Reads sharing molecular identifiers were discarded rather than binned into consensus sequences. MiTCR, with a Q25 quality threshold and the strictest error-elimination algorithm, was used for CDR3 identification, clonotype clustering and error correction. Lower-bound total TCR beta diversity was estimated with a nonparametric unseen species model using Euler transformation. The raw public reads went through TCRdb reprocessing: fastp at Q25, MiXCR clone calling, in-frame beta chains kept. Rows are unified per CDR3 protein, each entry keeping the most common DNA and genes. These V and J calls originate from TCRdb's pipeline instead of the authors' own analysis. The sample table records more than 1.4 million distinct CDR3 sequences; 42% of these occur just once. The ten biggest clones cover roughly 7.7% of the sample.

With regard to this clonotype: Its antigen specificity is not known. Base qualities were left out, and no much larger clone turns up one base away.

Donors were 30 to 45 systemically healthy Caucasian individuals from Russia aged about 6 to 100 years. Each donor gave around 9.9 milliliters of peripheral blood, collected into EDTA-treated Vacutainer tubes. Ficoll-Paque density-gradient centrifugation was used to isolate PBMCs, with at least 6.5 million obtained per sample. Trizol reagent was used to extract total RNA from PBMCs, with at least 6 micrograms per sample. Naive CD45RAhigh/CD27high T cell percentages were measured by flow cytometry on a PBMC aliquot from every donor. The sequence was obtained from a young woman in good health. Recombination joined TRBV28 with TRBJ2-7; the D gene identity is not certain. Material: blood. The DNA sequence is TGTGCCAGCAGTTTCAGAGGTTCTGGCTACGAGCAGTACTTC. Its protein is CASSFRGSGYEQYF. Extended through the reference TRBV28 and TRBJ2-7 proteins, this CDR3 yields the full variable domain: DVKVTQSSRYLVKRTGEKVFLECVQDMDHENMFWYRQDPGLGLRLIYFSYDVKMKEKGDIPEGYSVSREKKERFSLILESASTNQTSMYLCASSFRGSGYEQYFGPGTRLTVT.